Shown below are 8 T cell receptor beta chains from a single sample sequenced in a study of CD8+ T cells in alopecia areata. The sample's treatment: oral pan-JAK inhibitor, 5-10 mg twice daily. Sequencing relied on a cDNA template that was reverse transcribed from extracted RNA. TCRdb's copy holds only in-frame clones and misses some; the assay was immunoSEQ multiplex PCR. The table lists roughly 220,000 clones, approximately 38% of them singletons. Sequenced here: CD4+ T cells sorted from blood, sampled at approximately week 34, from a patient treated with tofacitinib. These receptors were collected from a human donor with alopecia areata.

The chain joins TRBV7-9 to TRBJ1-4; D uncertain. Trimming shortened V by 5 bases and J by 8 bases, and 6 bases separated the two germline ends. The germline CDR1 and CDR2 sequences are SEHNR and FQNEAQ (reference sequence). This CDR3 region has 11 residues. CDR3: CASSQQEKLFF. The CDR3 DNA is TGTGCCAGCAGCCAACAGGAAAAACTGTTTTTT.

This clone occurred many times. The chain is built from TRBV7-9 and TRBJ2-3; D is unresolved. Looked up from germline, CDR1 is SEHNR and CDR2 is FQNEAQ (reference sequence). V dropped 3 bases and J dropped 2 bases, with 6 bases sitting between them. This CDR3 region has 13 residues. The CDR3 nucleotides are TGTGCCAGCAGCTTGGAAGCCACAGATACGCAGTATTTT. Translation gives CASSLEATDTQYF.

This rearrangement joins TRBV2 to TRBJ2-2, with 10 bases matching TRBD2. The CDR3 totals 17 residues. The germline CDR1 and CDR2 sequences are SNHLY and FYNNEI. V lost 2 bases and J lost 0; bases outside the gene matches: 3. The CDR3 is CASSELAGATNTGELFF. For the CDR3, the DNA is TGTGCCAGCAGTGAACTAGCGGGGGCCACGAACACCGGGGAGCTGTTTTTT.

V usage is TRBV18 and J usage is TRBJ1-5; D is possibly TRBD1 (6 bases). This CDR3 comprises 15 residues. Germline V gene data show CDR1 as KGHSH and CDR2 as LQKENI. Trimming left V 8 bases short and J 3 bases short, with 17 bases between. CDR3 amino acids: CASATGTNPNQPQHF. CDR3 in DNA: TGTGCCAGCGCCACAGGGACGAATCCCAATCAGCCCCAGCATTTT.

The V call is TRBV7-8, the J call TRBJ2-3; unclear D gene. There are 14 residues in the CDR3. Trimming stripped 3 bases from V and 4 bases from J, with 11 bases between. Germline V gene sequence: CDR1 SGHVS, CDR2 FQNEAQ. In nucleotides, the CDR3 is TGTGCCAGCAGCTTCCCGGGTGGGTCAGATACGCAGTATTTT. Translating gives CASSFPGGSDTQYF. Drawing the rest from reference TRBV7-8 and TRBJ2-3, the complete variable domain is GAGVSQSPRYKVAKRGQDVALRCDPISGHVSLFWYQQALGQGPEFLTYFQNEAQLDKSGLPSDRFFAERPEGSVSTLKIQRTQQEDSAVYLCASSFPGGSDTQYFGPGTRLTVL.

The rearrangement joins TRBV29-1 to TRBJ1-2; 8 bases align to TRBD1. CDR1 is SQVTM and CDR2 is ANQGSEA in the germline V gene. The CDR3 length is 12 residues. V gave up 6 bases and J gave up 7 bases; unmatched junction bases: 7. As DNA, the CDR3 is TGCAGCGTCGGACAGGGTCCTCTTGGCTACACCTTC. Its translation: CSVGQGPLGYTF.

The genes are TRBV11-2 and TRBJ1-6; TRBD1 might be the D (6 bases). The V and J ends lost 6 bases and 9 bases respectively, with 15 bases between them. The CDR3 spans 14 residues. CDR1 is SGHAT and CDR2 is FQNNGV in the germline V gene. As DNA, the CDR3 is TGTGCCAGCAGGACCCAGAGGGGGGCTTCACCCCTCCACTTT. It codes for CASRTQRGASPLHF.

The chain has TRBV1 and TRBJ1-6; the table's TRBD1 call for D was not verified on the DNA. TRBV1 counts as a pseudogene. The CDR3 is made up of 15 amino acids. In DNA form, the CDR3 reads TGCACCAGCAGCCAAGACGAACAGATTAACACACCCCTCCACTTT. Residues: CTSSQDEQINTPLHF.